The 30 T cell receptor beta chains presented below share a single source sample, sequenced in a study of T cell changes during pregnancy in multiple sclerosis. Clones were sequenced by immunoSEQ multiplex PCR, and TCRdb holds only the in-frame ones, with some missing. The data hold about 51,000 clones, with around 93% observed a single time. This sample comprised peripheral blood, obtained in the second trimester of pregnancy. The receptor source for this set is a female donor with multiple sclerosis, enrolled in a pregnancy study.

CDR3 region: CASSLGPTGSGNTIYF. The CDR3 nucleotides are TGCGCCAGCAGCTTGGGCCCTACAGGGTCTGGAAACACCATATATTTT. The chain is built from TRBV5-1 and TRBJ1-3; D is possibly TRBD1 (6 bases). Trimming left V 0 bases short and J 1 base short, with 11 bases between. The CDR3 has 16 amino acids. Looked up from germline, CDR1 is SGHRS and CDR2 is YFSETQ.

This clone occurred a few times. The chain couples TRBV6-1 to TRBJ2-7, with 9 bases lining up with TRBD2. The V segment lost 7 bases and the J segment 6 bases; nucleotides outside the gene matches: 10. Germline V gene sequence: CDR1 MNHNS, CDR2 SASEGT. The CDR3 sequence is 14 residues long. The CDR3 here is CASNVAGGQSEQYF. In nucleotides, the CDR3 is TGTGCCAGCAACGTTGCGGGAGGGCAGAGCGAGCAGTACTTC.

The chain joins TRBV10-3 to TRBJ2-7, with 8 bases aligning to TRBD2. With 4 bases clipped from V and 6 bases from J, the junction kept 8 bases outside the gene matches. Germline CDR1 reads ENHRY; CDR2 reads SYGVKD. This CDR3 region has 14 residues. The chain's CDR3 is CAISGGGRSGEQYF. CDR3 sequence (DNA): TGTGCCATCAGTGGAGGCGGGAGGTCGGGCGAGCAGTACTTC.

The rearrangement uses TRBV28 and TRBJ2-2; possibly TRBD1 for D (5 bases). The CDR3 extends over 14 amino acids. The V gene lost 9 bases and the J gene lost 2 bases, with 13 bases spanning the gap. The V gene's germline CDR1 is MDHEN and CDR2 SYDVKM. As DNA, the CDR3 is TGTGCCAGTCTGGGGCAGTTTAACACCGGGGAGCTGTTTTTT. It codes for CASLGQFNTGELFF.

The rearrangement joins TRBV4-2 to TRBJ2-7; D uncertain. V lost 0 bases, J lost 1 base, and 10 bases lay in between. The CDR3 contains 15 residues. Germline loops: CDR1 LGHNA, CDR2 YNFKEQ. As DNA, the CDR3 is TGTGCCAGCAGCCAAGATAGAAGTGTATCCTACGAGCAGTACTTC. The encoded protein is CASSQDRSVSYEQYF.

V gene TRBV18 combines with J gene TRBJ1-1, with D possibly matching TRBD1 (5 bases). Per germline, CDR1 KGHSH and CDR2 LQKENI. The length of the CDR3 is 15 residues. Trimming took off 2 bases at V and 0 bases at J, with 10 bases between the two ends. CDR3 sequence: CASSPWGTMNTEAFF. CDR3 DNA sequence: TGTGCCAGCTCACCATGGGGCACGATGAACACTGAAGCTTTCTTT.

The chain employs TRBV5-4 and TRBJ2-7, with 11 bases aligning to TRBD2. CDR1 and CDR2 (germline): SGHNT, YYREEE (reference sequence). This CDR3 is built from 18 residues. V trimming: 3 bases; J trimming: 7 bases; junction bases outside the gene matches: 18. Here the CDR3 reads CASSSKPNPSGGLEEQYF. Written as DNA, the CDR3 is TGTGCCAGCAGCTCGAAACCGAACCCTAGCGGGGGGCTAGAAGAGCAGTACTTC.

V gene TRBV6-1 combines with J gene TRBJ2-2; 11 bases fit TRBD2. The V segment lost 0 bases and the J segment 6 bases; nucleotides outside the gene matches: 6. Per the germline V gene, CDR1 is MNHNS and CDR2 is SASEGT. This CDR3 is built from 17 residues. The CDR3 DNA is TGTGCCAGCAGTGAAGCGCCACTAGCGGGAGTTCCCGGGGAGCTGTTTTTT. Translation gives CASSEAPLAGVPGELFF.

Here the CDR3 reads CASSVTSGRAPYNEQFF. The DNA for the CDR3 is TGTGCCAGCAGTGTAACTAGCGGGAGGGCCCCATACAATGAGCAGTTCTTC. V is TRBV25-1 and J is TRBJ2-1; TRBD2 agrees at 13 bases. The CDR3 runs to 17 residues. Germline V CDR1 and CDR2: MGHDK, SYGVNS. V lost 4 bases, J lost 4 bases, and 7 bases stayed unmatched.

CDR3 nucleotide sequence: TGTGCCAGCAGCTTGAGGACAGAAGCTTTCTTT. This codes for CASSLRTEAFF. This chain uses TRBV5-6 with TRBJ1-1; maybe TRBD1 (5 bases). The V end was cut by 1 base, the J end by 8 bases, with 6 bases between. Germline CDR1 SGHDT, CDR2 YYEEEE. The CDR3 is made up of 11 amino acids.

J is TRBJ2-7 and V is TRBV4-3, with 8 bases that match TRBD1. Trimming removed 0 bases from V and 3 bases from J; junction bases left unmatched: 7. The V gene's germline CDR1 is LGHNA and CDR2 YSLEER. The CDR3 consists of 16 residues. CDR3: CASSQDRGQGFYEQYF. In DNA, the CDR3 is TGCGCCAGCAGCCAAGATCGAGGACAGGGATTCTACGAGCAGTACTTC.

This clone was detected once. This rearrangement joins TRBV25-1 to TRBJ1-2; perhaps TRBD1 as D (6 bases). The CDR3 covers 16 residues. Germline CDR1 MGHDK, CDR2 SYGVNS. V gave up 1 base and J gave up 4 bases, with 16 bases separating them. Written as DNA, the CDR3 is TGTGCCAGCAGTGAATTAGGGGGAGGGACAATCTATGGCTACACCTTC. Translation gives CASSELGGGTIYGYTF.

The chain is built from TRBV11-2 and TRBJ2-1, with 7 bases matching TRBD1. CDR1 SGHAT and CDR2 FQNNGV come from the germline V gene. The CDR3 runs to 13 residues. Trimming took 7 bases from V and 8 from J; bases not matched to a gene: 8. CDR3 sequence (DNA): TGTGCCAGCATCAAAGGGGGCGGGTATGAGCAGTTCTTC. It codes for CASIKGGGYEQFF.

V gene TRBV7-3 combines with J gene TRBJ2-7; 7 bases line up with TRBD2. Per germline, CDR1 SGHTA and CDR2 FQGTGA. V dropped 2 bases and J dropped 2; count of bases not matched to a gene: 6. The CDR3 has 15 residues. CDR3 sequence: CASSLARGETYEQYF. CDR3 nucleotides: TGTGCCAGCAGCTTAGCCCGGGGGGAGACCTACGAGCAGTACTTC.

V is TRBV7-9 and J is TRBJ2-3; 10 bases fit TRBD2. This CDR3 is built from 17 residues. V dropped 3 bases and J dropped 2; count of bases not matched to a gene: 8. Germline-derived CDR1 and CDR2 are SEHNR and FQNEAQ (reference sequence). CDR3 loop: CASSFSLAGEFTDTQYF. Written as DNA, the CDR3 is TGTGCCAGCAGCTTCTCGCTAGCGGGAGAGTTCACAGATACGCAGTATTTT.

The CDR3 DNA reads TGTGCCATCAGCTCGGAGCAGCGGCAGTACTTC. Its protein is CAISSEQRQYF. The rearrangement uses TRBV10-3 and TRBJ2-7, with D unclear. The V gene's germline CDR1 is ENHRY and CDR2 SYGVKD. Trimming shortened V by 6 bases and J by 9 bases, and 12 bases separated the two germline ends. The CDR3 runs 11 residues.

By share, this clone counts as medium-sized. The chain carries TRBV10-3 and TRBJ2-7, with D tentatively TRBD1 (6 bases). Trimming removed 3 bases from V and 7 bases from J, with 10 bases in between. Germline CDR1 and CDR2: ENHRY and SYGVKD. The CDR3 length is 12 residues. As DNA, the CDR3 is TGTGCCATCAGTGATCCAGGGGAAGAGCAGTACTTC. Its translation: CAISDPGEEQYF.

Only a few counts were recorded for this clone. This rearrangement joins TRBV7-2 to TRBJ2-3; 9 bases fit TRBD2. There are 14 residues in the CDR3. Germline trimming cut 5 bases from V and 11 bases from J; bases unmatched to any gene: 11. CDR1 SGHTA and CDR2 FQGNSA come from the germline V gene. CDR3 DNA sequence: TGTGCCAGCAGCCCGGGACTAGCAGGATCAGAGCAGTATTTT. It specifies CASSPGLAGSEQYF. The full variable domain, with the rest looked up from reference TRBV7-2 and TRBJ2-3, is GAGVSQSPSNKVTEKGKDVELRCDPISGHTALYWYRQSLGQGLEFLIYFQGNSAPDKSGLPSDRFSAERTGGSVSTLTIQRTQQEDSAVYLCASSPGLAGSEQYFGPGTRLTVL.

This clone appeared once. This chain uses TRBV19 with TRBJ2-5, with 7 bases lining up with TRBD1. Germline V gives CDR1 LNHDA, CDR2 SQIVND (reference sequence). The V and J ends lost 2 bases and 5 bases, in that order; junction bases with no gene match: 5. The CDR3 extends over 14 amino acids. CDR3 coding DNA: TGTGCCAGTAGTATACGGACAGGAGGCGAGACCCAGTACTTC. It yields the protein CASSIRTGGETQYF.

This rearrangement joins TRBV2 to TRBJ2-5, with D maybe TRBD2 (6 bases). Germline lookup yields CDR1 SNHLY and CDR2 FYNNEI. The CDR3 covers 16 residues. V shed 1 base and J shed 5 bases, with 17 bases lying between them. The chain's CDR3 is CASSEVPGRWGETQYF. The CDR3 DNA reads TGTGCCAGCAGTGAAGTACCAGGGAGGTGGGGTGAGACCCAGTACTTC.

This chain joins TRBV29-1 and TRBJ2-7; D is possibly TRBD2 (5 bases). Germline V gene sequence: CDR1 SQVTM, CDR2 ANQGSEA. This CDR3 is built from 15 residues. V was pared by 1 base and J by 0 bases, with 13 bases between. CDR3 sequence: CSVEGELENSYEQYF. The CDR3, as DNA: TGCAGCGTTGAAGGGGAACTAGAAAACTCCTACGAGCAGTACTTC.

The CDR3 region is CAWQGGTGRKDTQYF. DNA of the CDR3: TGTGCCTGGCAGGGAGGGACAGGGAGGAAGGATACGCAGTATTTT. V and J are TRBV30 and TRBJ2-3; 9 nucleotides agree with TRBD1. The CDR3 spans 15 residues. The junction had 12 bases not matched to a gene; V was cut back by 5 bases and J by 6 bases. CDR1 GTSNPN and CDR2 SVGIG come from the germline V gene (reference sequence).

The chain uses TRBV5-6 and TRBJ2-7; no clear D. V gave up 1 base and J gave up 3 bases, with 14 bases separating them. CDR3 length: 15 residues. The germline gives CDR1 SGHDT, CDR2 YYEEEE. CDR3 in amino acids: CASSLLTQVNYEQYF. The CDR3 DNA reads as TGTGCCAGCAGCTTGCTAACCCAAGTAAACTACGAGCAGTACTTC.

The rearrangement joins TRBV7-2 to TRBJ2-7; 7 bases fit TRBD2. V lost 2 bases and J lost 10; bases outside the gene matches: 14. The CDR3 has 15 amino acids. In germline, CDR1 is SGHTA, CDR2 FQGNSA. DNA for the CDR3: TGTGCCAGCAGCTTAAACGGGCAGCGGGGACCTGTACAGTACTTC. The encoded protein is CASSLNGQRGPVQYF.

This rearrangement joins TRBV5-1 to TRBJ1-2; perhaps TRBD1 as D (5 bases). The V end was cut by 1 base, the J end by 4 bases, with 11 bases between. The CDR3 is 14 amino acids. The germline CDR1 and CDR2 sequences are SGHRS and YFSETQ. CDR3 sequence reads: CASSLSETAYGYTF. In DNA, the CDR3 is TGCGCCAGCAGCTTGTCAGAGACAGCCTATGGCTACACCTTC.

The chain links TRBV29-1 to TRBJ2-7; 8 bases align to TRBD2. V shed 1 base, J shed 7 bases, and the junction held 6 bases outside the gene matches. The CDR3 runs to 13 residues. CDR1 and CDR2 (germline): SQVTM, ANQGSEA. For the CDR3, the DNA is TGCAGCGTTGAAGTAGCGGGAAAGGGGGAGCAGTACTTC. It yields the protein CSVEVAGKGEQYF.

The genes are TRBV5-5 and TRBJ1-1; tentative D call: TRBD1 (6 bases). The CDR3 consists of 15 residues. Germline CDR1 SGHKS, CDR2 YYEKEE (reference sequence). V lost 0 bases to trimming and J lost 1 base, with 10 bases between them. The CDR3 is CASSLVWTANTEAFF. The CDR3 DNA follows: TGTGCCAGCAGCTTGGTTTGGACAGCGAACACTGAAGCTTTCTTT.

V is TRBV4-1 and J is TRBJ2-2, with D possibly TRBD2 on 5 matching bases. The CDR3 is 14 residues long. Germline lookup yields CDR1 MGHRA and CDR2 YSYEKL. Between the trimmed V and J ends, which lost 3 bases and 1 base, there was a span of 6 bases. The CDR3 reads CASSHTRNTGELFF. The DNA for the CDR3 is TGCGCCAGCAGCCACACTAGGAACACCGGGGAGCTGTTTTTT.

The rearrangement uses TRBV28 and TRBJ1-1; TRBD1 matches 8 bases. The CDR3 spans 12 residues. The ends lost 5 bases at V and 6 bases at J; junction bases unmatched: 2. Germline CDR1 reads MDHEN; CDR2 reads SYDVKM. Here the CDR3 DNA reads TGTGCCAGCAGTATGACAGGGGCTGAAGCTTTCTTT. This sequence encodes CASSMTGAEAFF.

The chain couples TRBV7-3 to TRBJ1-1; D might be TRBD1 (5 bases). Germline assignment: CDR1 SGHTA and CDR2 FQGTGA. The CDR3 totals 16 residues. The V end was cut by 1 base, the J end by 1 base, with 13 bases between. CDR3 residues: CASSLRGGRANTEAFF. As DNA, the CDR3 is TGTGCCAGCAGCTTAAGGGGGGGACGGGCGAACACTGAAGCTTTCTTT. Full variable domain (remainder filled in from reference TRBV7-3 and TRBJ1-1): GAGVSQTPSNKVTEKGKYVELRCDPISGHTALYWYRQSLGQGPEFLIYFQGTGAADDSGLPNDRFFAVRPEGSVSTLKIQRTERGDSAVYLCASSLRGGRANTEAFFGQGTRLTVV.